A single sample gave rise to the 9 T cell receptor beta chains below, sequenced in a study of shared clonotypes between healthy human individuals. The protocol was immunoSEQ multiplex PCR, while the TCRdb copy is restricted to in-frame clones and leaves out a portion. The sample records roughly 1 million clones, 65% to 80% being singletons. The sample consisted of memory CD4+ T cells sorted from blood. Subset of the sample: CD45RA-negative fraction. These receptors were obtained from a man aged 18 to 35 in good health.

In nucleotides, the CDR3 is TGTGCCAGCAGTTATTCAGACAGGGACAATCAGCCCCAGCATTTT. Its translation is CASSYSDRDNQPQHF. The V and J genes are TRBV28 and TRBJ1-5; 7 bases are shared with TRBD1. Germline V gene lookup returns CDR1 MDHEN and CDR2 SYDVKM. Germline trimming cut 4 bases from V and 3 bases from J; bases unmatched to any gene: 6. The CDR3 is 15 residues long.

This clone occurred many times. The chain uses TRBV19 and TRBJ2-1; 10 nucleotides match TRBD2. CDR1 LNHDA and CDR2 SQIVND come from the germline V gene (reference sequence). The CDR3 totals 13 residues. The V gene end was trimmed by 6 bases and the J gene end by 8 bases; junction bases not matched to a gene: 4. As DNA, the CDR3 is TGTGCCAGTAGGAAGCGGGAGGGATATGAGCAGTTCTTC. This codes for CASRKREGYEQFF.

The chain joins TRBV19 to TRBJ1-4; 10 nucleotides align to TRBD1. The CDR3 runs 17 residues. The trim removed 6 bases at V and 5 bases at J, leaving 12 bases unmatched. The germline gives CDR1 LNHDA, CDR2 SQIVND (reference sequence). Here the CDR3 reads CASRSIGTGAINEKLFF. Written as DNA, the CDR3 is TGTGCCAGTAGAAGCATAGGGACAGGGGCCATAAATGAAAAACTGTTTTTT. Using reference TRBV19 and TRBJ1-4 for the parts outside the CDR3, the full variable domain is DGGITQSPKYLFRKEGQNVTLSCEQNLNHDAMYWYRQDPGQGLRLIYYSQIVNDFQKGDIAEGYSVSREKKESFPLTVTSAQKNPTAFYLCASRSIGTGAINEKLFFGSGTQLSVL.

This clone was counted between two and nine times. The chain links TRBV30 to TRBJ1-5; D is possibly TRBD1 (5 bases). CDR1 and CDR2 (germline): GTSNPN, SVGIG (reference sequence). The CDR3 is made up of 16 amino acids. V lost 4 bases to trimming and J lost 0 bases, with 16 bases between them. CDR3 loop: CAWNQGRLGSNQPQHF. The CDR3 nucleotides are TGTGCCTGGAACCAGGGTCGTCTGGGTAGCAATCAGCCCCAGCATTTT.

This sequence joins TRBV5-4 and TRBJ2-2; perhaps TRBD2 as D (5 bases). This CDR3 has 14 residues. Germline-derived CDR1 and CDR2 are SGHNT and YYREEE (reference sequence). Trimming removed 4 bases at V and 5 bases at J, with 12 bases between. The DNA for the CDR3 is TGTGCCAGCAGCCGCGTACTAGAGACCGGGGAGCTGTTTTTT. Amino acids: CASSRVLETGELFF.

This sequence joins TRBV10-1 and TRBJ1-1; TRBD1 aligns across 9 bases. CDR1 is WNHNN and CDR2 is SYGVQD in the germline V gene (reference sequence). The CDR3 is 14 residues long. V was clipped by 6 bases and J by 4 bases; unmatched bases: 6. For the CDR3, the DNA is TGCGCCAGCAGCGCCGGGACAGGGACCACTGAAGCTTTCTTT. This codes for CASSAGTGTTEAFF.

The rearrangement uses TRBV7-8 and TRBJ2-5; unclear D gene. This CDR3 region has 13 residues. Germline CDR1 is SGHVS and CDR2 is FQNEAQ. V was cut by 4 bases and J by 1 base, with 7 bases left in between. CDR3 protein: CASSSVPQETQYF. Here the CDR3 DNA reads TGTGCCAGCAGCTCGGTGCCCCAAGAGACCCAGTACTTC.

This rearrangement joins TRBV19 to TRBJ2-5; D not resolved. V shed 7 bases and J shed 4 bases, with 13 bases lying between them. Germline V gene lookup returns CDR1 LNHDA and CDR2 SQIVND (reference sequence). This CDR3 spans 13 amino acids. The DNA for the CDR3 is TGTGCCAGTACCAGTCGATTTTCAGAGACCCAGTACTTC. Translated: CASTSRFSETQYF.

Only one count was recorded for this clone. The rearrangement joins TRBV7-2 to TRBJ1-2; maybe TRBD1 (5 bases). The CDR3 extends over 13 amino acids. The germline CDR1 and CDR2 sequences are SGHTA and FQGNSA. V dropped 4 bases and J dropped 4 bases, with 10 bases sitting between them. The CDR3 sequence is CASSSGYGYGYTF. The CDR3 region has the DNA TGTGCCAGCAGCTCAGGGTACGGCTATGGCTACACCTTC.